Below are 22 T cell receptor beta chains sequenced from a single sample in a study of regulatory T cells in long-lasting Graves disease. HTBI primers from iRepertoire and Arm-PCR of CDR3 regions yielded the TCR beta libraries. MiXCR was run by TCRdb on the multiplex PCR reads, yielding one entry per CDR3 protein. The sample contains 450,000 to 500,000 distinct CDR3 sequences, 15% to 20% of which appear only once. Noted time point: newly diagnosed GD, antithyroid drugs for less than 3 months. There was RNA extracted from PBMCs, and the TCR library was made from it. These data also formed part of another study, on T cells in Graves' hyperthyroidism and ophthalmopathy.

Specimen: peripheral blood mononuclear cells (PBMCs), collected at new diagnosis, from a patient treated with antithyroid drugs. These receptors came from a man aged 35 to 55 with Graves disease.

This clonotype has more than one count but fewer than ten. This sequence joins TRBV20-1 and TRBJ2-7, with D perhaps being TRBD1 or TRBD2 (5 bases each). Per germline, CDR1 DFQATT and CDR2 SNEGSKA (reference sequence). This CDR3 comprises 12 residues. The germline V and J ends were trimmed by 6 bases and 2 bases, with 11 bases remaining between them. The CDR3 DNA reads as TGCAGTGCCGAGGGGCCTCCCTACGAGCAGTACTTC. It codes for CSAEGPPYEQYF.

CDR3 residues: CASSVNEQYF. The CDR3 DNA sequence: TGTGCCAGCAGTGTTAACGAGCAGTACTTC. The gene calls are TRBV6-1 and TRBJ2-7, with D hard to call. V shed 4 bases and J shed 5 bases, with 3 bases lying between them. The CDR3 is 10 residues long. CDR1 and CDR2 from the germline V gene are MNHNS and SASEGT.

This clonotype has at least ten counts. The chain uses TRBV12-3 or TRBV12-4 and TRBJ2-2; D ambiguous. Trimming shortened V by 5 bases and J by 7 bases, and 14 bases separated the two germline ends. This CDR3 has 14 amino acids. CDR3 nucleotide sequence: TGTGCCAGCAGTCCATCTCGGTTGGGCGGGGAGCTGTTTTTT. Translated: CASSPSRLGGELFF.

Here the CDR3 DNA reads TGCGCCAGCAGCCTACCCCTAGCGGGAGGCCCAGGAGAGACCCAGTACTTC. Its protein is CASSLPLAGGPGETQYF. V and J are TRBV5-1 and TRBJ2-1; 11 bases align to TRBD2. TRBJ2-5 matches the DNA end more closely, so the J call is doubtful. Germline CDR1 is SGHRS and CDR2 is YFSETQ. The CDR3 is 17 residues long.

This clonotype was counted ten times or more. This chain links TRBV6-1 with TRBJ1-1; D is perhaps TRBD1 (6 bases). Trimming stripped 2 bases from V and 4 bases from J, with 14 bases between. CDR1 MNHNS and CDR2 SASEGT come from the germline V gene. The CDR3 length is 15 residues. The CDR3 here is CASSESGALGTEAFF. The CDR3 nucleotides read TGTGCCAGCAGTGAATCAGGGGCCCTGGGCACTGAAGCTTTCTTT.

Many counts were recorded for this clonotype. The chain combines TRBV20-1 with TRBJ2-7, with 13 bases identical to TRBD2. CDR3 length: 16 residues. Germline V gene lookup returns CDR1 DFQATT and CDR2 SNEGSKA (reference sequence). V lost 1 base and J lost 4; bases outside the gene matches: 7. The CDR3 reads CSARVGLAGVRYEQYF. CDR3 DNA: TGCAGTGCTAGAGTCGGACTAGCGGGAGTTAGGTACGAGCAGTACTTC.

A few counts support this clonotype. V and J are TRBV5-1 and TRBJ2-3; D remains ambiguous. With 2 bases removed from V and 5 bases from J, the gap between germline ends came to 15 bases. The germline V gene has CDR1 SGHRS and CDR2 YFSETQ. This CDR3 is built from 15 residues. This CDR3 reads CASSFRNGSRDTQYF. CDR3 sequence (DNA): TGCGCCAGCAGCTTCCGGAACGGATCGAGAGATACGCAGTATTTT.

The chain employs TRBV12-5 and TRBJ2-7, with TRBD1 matching over 8 bases. J lost 6 bases, V lost 4 bases, and 8 bases had no gene match. Germline CDR1 reads LGHNT; CDR2 reads FRNRAP. The CDR3 has 14 amino acids. Here the CDR3 DNA reads TGTGCTAGTGGTTCGTGGACAGGGCGGGCCGAGCAGTACTTC. This gives the protein CASGSWTGRAEQYF. Looking up the rest from reference TRBV12-5 and TRBJ2-7 gives the full variable domain: DARVTQTPRHKVTEMGQEVTMRCQPILGHNTVFWYRQTMMQGLELLAYFRNRAPLDDSGMPKDRFSAEMPDATLATLKIQPSEPRDSAVYFCASGSWTGRAEQYFGPGTRLTVT.

Ten or more counts support this clonotype. The V gene is TRBV28, the J gene TRBJ2-7, with 7 bases aligning to TRBD1. Germline trimming cut 3 bases from V and 7 bases from J; bases unmatched to any gene: 15. The CDR3 contains 16 residues. Germline V gives CDR1 MDHEN, CDR2 SYDVKM. The CDR3: CASSFQFRGTEREQYF. The CDR3 bases are TGTGCCAGCAGTTTCCAATTCAGGGGGACAGAAAGAGAGCAGTACTTC.

This clonotype occurred many times. V is TRBV18 and J is TRBJ2-7; D may match TRBD1 or TRBD2 (5 bases each). Between the trimmed V and J ends, which lost 5 bases and 6 bases, there was a span of 11 bases. Germline loops: CDR1 KGHSH, CDR2 LQKENI. The CDR3 runs 12 residues. The CDR3 region is CASSGVGVEQYF. The CDR3 bases are TGTGCCAGCTCAGGCGTGGGGGTCGAGCAGTACTTC.

Ten or more counts support this clonotype. The chain carries TRBV6-5 and TRBJ2-2; TRBD2 matches at 10 bases. V was clipped by 2 bases and J by 5 bases; unmatched bases: 5. Looked up from germline, CDR1 is MNHEY and CDR2 is SVGAGI. There are 16 residues in the CDR3. CDR3 in amino acids: CASSYPGTSDTGELFF. The CDR3 nucleotides read TGTGCCAGCAGTTACCCCGGGACTAGCGATACCGGGGAGCTGTTTTTT.

This clonotype has at least ten counts. This chain links TRBV18 with TRBJ1-2; a weak D match, TRBD1 (5 bases). The CDR3 totals 14 residues. Germline CDR1 KGHSH, CDR2 LQKENI. Trimming left V 5 bases short and J 5 bases short, with 15 bases between. CDR3 sequence: CASSTGTAGYGYTF. The DNA of the CDR3 is TGTGCCAGCTCAACCGGGACGGCGGGTTATGGCTACACCTTC.

With respect to this clonotype: At one end the junction does not follow the germline gene, possibly because of a read error. V is TRBV18 and J is TRBJ2-3; the D gene is possibly TRBD2 (5 bases). CDR1 and CDR2 from the germline V gene are KGHSH and LQKENI. This CDR3 comprises 13 residues. DNA of the CDR3: TGTGCCAGCTCACCTCCTAGCACAGATGCGCAGTATTTT. Translation gives CASSPPSTDAQYF.

This chain links TRBV19 with TRBJ2-7, with D perhaps TRBD1 (6 bases). Germline CDR1 reads LNHDA; CDR2 reads SQIVND (reference sequence). Trimming shortened V by 10 bases and J by 3 bases, and 22 bases separated the two germline ends. This CDR3 spans 15 amino acids. The CDR3 here is CATRRGRDTFYEQYF. CDR3 coding DNA: TGTGCCACCCGCCGAGGTCGGGACACCTTCTACGAGCAGTACTTC.

Ten or more counts support this clonotype. The chain carries TRBV5-1 and TRBJ2-3, with 8 bases aligning to TRBD2. Trimming removed 4 bases from V and 4 bases from J; junction bases left unmatched: 8. Germline V gene sequence: CDR1 SGHRS, CDR2 YFSETQ. The CDR3 has 15 amino acids. The CDR3 loop is CASSPRTSPADTQYF. As DNA, the CDR3 is TGCGCCAGCAGCCCCCGGACTAGCCCGGCAGATACGCAGTATTTT.

This clonotype was recorded a few times. The J gene is TRBJ2-5, the V gene TRBV29-1; D is possibly TRBD2 (5 bases). This CDR3 contains 11 residues. Germline V gene data show CDR1 as SQVTM and CDR2 as ANQGSEA. CDR3 sequence (DNA): TGCAGTCATCCCGGCGGGGAGACCCAGTACTTC. The encoded protein is CSHPGGETQYF.

Only a few counts were recorded for this clonotype. This rearrangement joins TRBV7-9 to TRBJ2-7; D gene unclear. This CDR3 region has 12 residues. The germline V gene has CDR1 SEHNR and CDR2 FQNEAQ (reference sequence). Between the trimmed V and J ends, which lost 0 bases and 5 bases, there was a span of 5 bases. The CDR3 DNA reads TGTGCCAGCAGCTTAGCGCGAGACGAGCAGTACTTC. Protein product: CASSLARDEQYF.

This clonotype came up many times. The rearrangement links TRBV20-1 to TRBJ2-1; 12 nucleotides match TRBD2. CDR1 is DFQATT, CDR2 SNEGSKA, per germline (reference sequence). The CDR3 spans 15 residues. After removal of 5 bases from V and 5 bases from J, the junction contained 7 bases not matched to a gene. The CDR3: CSAGPASGRDNEQFF. CDR3 DNA: TGCAGTGCTGGTCCAGCTAGCGGGAGGGACAATGAGCAGTTCTTC.

This clonotype was recorded a few times. V gene TRBV6-5 combines with J gene TRBJ1-2; 12 positions match TRBD1. Germline lookup yields CDR1 MNHEY and CDR2 SVGAGI. The CDR3 sequence is 16 residues long. With 0 bases clipped from V and 4 bases from J, the junction kept 3 bases outside the gene matches. This CDR3 is CASSYSGTGGAYGYTF. The DNA of the CDR3 is TGTGCCAGCAGTTACTCGGGGACAGGGGGCGCCTATGGCTACACCTTC.

Many counts were recorded for this clonotype. The rearrangement uses TRBV5-1 and TRBJ2-6; unclear D gene. The CDR3 is 15 residues long. Germline CDR1 SGHRS, CDR2 YFSETQ. V was clipped by 0 bases and J by 0 bases, with 4 bases between them. CDR3 bases: TGCGCCAGCAGCTTGGTGATCTCTGGGGCCAACGTCCTGACTTTC. Translating gives CASSLVISGANVLTF.

The chain uses TRBV5-1 and TRBJ2-3; D is unclear. The CDR3 runs 14 residues. The germline gives CDR1 SGHRS, CDR2 YFSETQ. V dropped 4 bases and J dropped 3 bases, with 12 bases sitting between them. The CDR3 spells CASSPYRSTDTQYF. CDR3 sequence (DNA): TGCGCCAGCAGCCCGTATCGATCGACAGATACGCAGTATTTT.

This clonotype was observed at least ten times. This sequence joins TRBV11-2 and TRBJ2-7, with TRBD1 matching over 10 bases. The CDR3 extends over 14 amino acids. The V segment lost 3 bases and the J segment 5 bases; nucleotides outside the gene matches: 4. Germline lookup yields CDR1 SGHAT and CDR2 FQNNGV. In DNA form, the CDR3 reads TGTGCCAGCAGCTTGGACAGGGGGAACCACGAGCAGTACTTC. It specifies CASSLDRGNHEQYF.